Below, 8 T cell receptor beta chains from the same sample are listed, as sequenced in a study of blood T cells in healthy people across ages. Using a J-beta primer mix together with a sample-barcoded 5' primer, a second PCR was run for roughly 7 to 11 cycles. TCRdb fed the 5' RACE reads into MiXCR, producing one record per CDR3 protein. The repertoire holds some 760,000 distinct CDR3 sequences, approximately 25% seen once, with 9.4% in the top ten. The data also belong to a second study, concerning T cells of mothers and their children.

The sequenced sample consisted of blood. These receptors all stem from a boy between 10 and 17 years old in good health.

The chain has TRBV7-6 and TRBJ2-6; D may match TRBD1 or TRBD2 (6 bases each). Trimming removed 5 bases from V and 1 base from J, with 18 bases in between. The CDR3 has 18 amino acids. The germline V gene encodes CDR1 SGHVS and CDR2 FNYEAQ. As DNA, the CDR3 is TGTGCCAGCAGCGACTCCCTGAGGGGGACTTCTGGGGCCAACGTCCTGACTTTC. This encodes CASSDSLRGTSGANVLTF. Full variable domain (missing parts from reference TRBV7-6 and TRBJ2-6): GAGVSQSPRYKVTKRGQDVALRCDPISGHVSLYWYRQALGQGPEFLTYFNYEAQQDKSGLPNDRFSAERPEGSISTLTIQRTEQRDSAMYRCASSDSLRGTSGANVLTFGAGSRLTVL.

The chain is built from TRBV2 and TRBJ2-7; TRBD2 matches 8 bases. CDR1 and CDR2 from the germline V gene are SNHLY and FYNNEI. Trimming at V came to 2 bases and at J to 4 bases, leaving 7 bases not matched to a gene. The CDR3 extends over 15 amino acids. The CDR3 loop reads CASSEQRGLGYEQYF. The CDR3 region has the DNA TGTGCCAGCAGTGAACAAAGGGGACTAGGGTACGAGCAGTACTTC.

This chain uses TRBV2 with TRBJ2-7; D gene ambiguous. The CDR3 contains 14 residues. Germline V gene data show CDR1 as SNHLY and CDR2 as FYNNEI. V lost 4 bases to trimming and J lost 9 bases, with 19 bases between them. CDR3 nucleotides: TGTGCCAGCAGTGCGTACCGACCCCCCAACGGGCAGTACTTC. Encoded protein: CASSAYRPPNGQYF.

The chain combines TRBV11-3 with TRBJ2-1; the match to TRBD2 covers 9 bases. The germline CDR1 and CDR2 sequences are SGHNT and YENEEA. V lost 5 bases and J lost 5; bases outside the gene matches: 7. This CDR3 has 15 amino acids. The CDR3 DNA follows: TGTGCCAGCAGCCCTCCCAGCGGGGGGAACAATGAGCAGTTCTTC. Its translation: CASSPPSGGNNEQFF. Complete variable domain (other parts from reference TRBV11-3 and TRBJ2-1): EAGVVQSPRYKIIEKKQPVAFWCNPISGHNTLYWYLQNLGQGPELLIRYENEEAVDDSQLPKDRFSAERLKGVDSTLKIQPAELGDSAVYLCASSPPSGGNNEQFFGPGTRLTVL.

This clonotype has a handful of counts. The chain carries TRBV28 and TRBJ2-5, with TRBD2 as a possible D gene (5 bases). The end of the DNA is better explained by TRBJ2-7, so the J call may be wrong. The V gene's germline CDR1 is MDHEN and CDR2 SYDVKM. The CDR3 is 16 residues long. CDR3 nucleotide sequence: TGTGCCAGCAGTGATCGGACTTTCCCACTCTCCTACGAGCAGTACTTC. This gives the protein CASSDRTFPLSYEQYF.

The chain couples TRBV29-1 to TRBJ2-1, with 7 bases aligning to TRBD1. Gene TRBJ2-7 matches the end of the DNA better, so the J call may be wrong. CDR1 and CDR2 (germline): SQVTM, ANQGSEA. This CDR3 is 14 amino acids long. CDR3 nucleotides: TGCAGCGTTGGCCGACAGGGTTACTCCTACGAGCAGTACTTC. It translates to CSVGRQGYSYEQYF.

The V and J genes are TRBV6-1 and TRBJ2-5, with 8 nucleotides matching TRBD2. The J call may be faulty, since TRBJ2-7 better matches the DNA end. Germline CDR1 reads MNHNS; CDR2 reads SASEGT. This CDR3 is built from 17 residues. This CDR3 reads CASRLLGSGIIDDEQYF. For the CDR3, the DNA is TGTGCCAGCAGGCTCTTGGGTAGCGGGATTATTGACGACGAGCAGTACTTC.

This clonotype occurred a few times. The chain recombines TRBV9 with TRBJ2-5; 8 nucleotides match TRBD1. The CDR3 consists of 16 residues. Trimming cost V 2 bases and J 4 bases; bases outside gene matches: 10. Germline CDR1 and CDR2: SGDLS and YYNGEE. The DNA of the CDR3 is TGTGCCAGCAGCGTTCGTAGCCCAGGGGGCCTAGAGACCCAGTACTTC. The encoded protein is CASSVRSPGGLETQYF. Full variable domain (outside the CDR3, taken from reference TRBV9 and TRBJ2-5): DSGVTQTPKHLITATGQRVTLRCSPRSGDLSVYWYQQSLDQGLQFLIQYYNGEERAKGNILERFSAQQFPDLHSELNLSSLELGDSALYFCASSVRSPGGLETQYFGPGTRLLVL.